This TCR beta chain was sequenced in a study of tumor-infiltrating lymphocytes in primary liver carcinoma. Study overall: Tumor staging was T1-T3 N0M0; sizes spanned about 4 to 10 cm across.

Study-wide findings and caveats: Overlap between tumor regions exceeded overlap of tumor with adjacent tissue or blood.

It was from roughly 20-30 mg of unsorted bulk tissue that RNA and DNA were co-extracted. V dropped 4 bases and J dropped 8; count of bases not matched to a gene: 15. The CDR3 consists of 18 residues. Germline CDR1 MNHNY, CDR2 SVGAGI (reference sequence). In regard to this clonotype: The antigen is unknown.

With around 520 ng total RNA as template and a constant-region primer, TCR beta cDNA was made. Slightly modified ARM-PCR served as the procedure for the TCR beta libraries. These libraries came from three rounds of nested multiplex PCR. The first two PCR rounds used TRBV1-TRBV30 primers with a Cbeta primer, approximately 10 cycles each. TCRdb itself ran the multiplex PCR reads through MiXCR, one entry per CDR3 protein. The profile covers roughly 25,000 distinct CDR3 sequences, with 75% to 80% appearing a single time and about 30% taken by the ten largest. This rearrangement joins TRBV6-6 to TRBJ2-1; TRBD2 aligns across 12 bases. This TCR was recovered from a woman aged 25 to 45 with primary liver carcinoma and hepatitis B virus infection. The sample consisted of liver tumor tissue from sampling region 5. Subset of the sample: tumor region T5, tumor centre. The CDR3 coding sequence is TGTGCCAGCAGTTTCTATCCAGGACCGGGACTAGCGGGTTATGAGCAGTTCTTC. Amino acid sequence: CASSFYPGPGLAGYEQFF.